These 19 T cell receptor beta chains share one sample of origin, sequenced in a study of blood T cell repertoires in COVID-19 (dated by TCRdb to about 2020). Libraries were constructed by the immunoSEQ multiplex PCR assay. Sourced from immuneACCESS, this table was stored by TCRdb with only in-frame sequences that have V and J called. A share of the clones is absent; for the studies checked, an unresolved V gene accounts for under half, and the remainder has no known explanation. For this sample the table gives around 190,000 clones, of which roughly four fifths were detected only once. 6% to 8% of the sample is taken by the ten largest. The sequenced material came from peripheral blood. These receptors were collected from a woman in her sixties or seventies with COVID-19, enrolled during active disease.

J is TRBJ2-1 and V is TRBV6-2 or TRBV6-3; 8 bases map to TRBD2. The CDR3 spans 12 residues. Germline values: CDR1 MNHEY, CDR2 SVGEGT. V shed 5 bases, J shed 14 bases, and the junction held 8 bases outside the gene matches. This CDR3 is CASSQPGRAKFF. CDR3 nucleotide sequence: TGTGCCAGCAGTCAACCCGGGAGGGCCAAGTTCTTC.

This chain uses TRBV30 with TRBJ1-5, with D possibly matching TRBD1 (5 bases). The germline gives CDR1 GTSNPN, CDR2 SVGIG (reference sequence). Trimming cost V 1 base and J 2 bases, with 27 bases left between them. The CDR3 extends over 20 amino acids. CDR3 in amino acids: CAWSANIGYRGGFGNQPQHF. CDR3 DNA: TGTGCCTGGAGTGCCAACATAGGTTATAGGGGAGGATTTGGCAATCAGCCCCAGCATTTT.

J is TRBJ2-7 and V is TRBV5-4; TRBD2 agrees at 14 bases. Germline trimming cut 4 bases from V and 6 bases from J; bases unmatched to any gene: 6. The germline CDR1 and CDR2 sequences are SGHNT and YYREEE (reference sequence). The length of the CDR3 is 15 residues. The CDR3 region is CASSQPGLAGVEQYF. The CDR3 DNA sequence: TGTGCCAGCAGCCAGCCGGGACTAGCGGGAGTCGAGCAGTACTTC.

The chain joins TRBV3-1 (or the pseudogene TRBV3-2) to TRBJ2-5; perhaps TRBD1 as D (5 bases). This CDR3 spans 15 amino acids. Germline CDR1 reads LGHDT; CDR2 reads YNNKEL (reference sequence). Trimming cost V 5 bases and J 6 bases, with 19 bases left between them. For the CDR3, the DNA is TGTGCCAGCAGCGAAATGGGGCTACCTCAGAAGACCCAGTACTTC. Amino acids: CASSEMGLPQKTQYF.

This rearrangement joins TRBV6-2 or TRBV6-3 to TRBJ1-1; D is perhaps TRBD1 (6 bases). V was cut by 4 bases and J by 11 bases, with 20 bases left in between. Germline CDR1 MNHEY, CDR2 SVGEGT. This CDR3 is built from 14 residues. CDR3 loop: CASSSFLRGHEAFF. DNA of the CDR3: TGTGCCAGCAGTTCCTTTTTAAGGGGACACGAGGCTTTCTTT.

This clone was observed a handful of times. The chain has TRBV18 and TRBJ1-4; D call uncertain. The CDR3 has 15 amino acids. V was shortened by 1 base and J by 8 bases, with 14 bases between the two germline ends. Germline CDR1 and CDR2: KGHSH and LQKENI. The CDR3, as DNA: TGTGCCAGCTCACCACTCGGGGATCGCAGGGAAAAACTGTTTTTT. The encoded protein is CASSPLGDRREKLFF.

This clone was found a few times. This chain links TRBV28 with TRBJ1-2, with a weak D call TRBD1 (5 bases). The CDR3 length is 14 residues. The germline CDR1 and CDR2 sequences are MDHEN and SYDVKM. Trimming cost V 7 bases and J 0 bases, with 12 bases left between them. Here the CDR3 reads CASNLGGPNYGYTF. Here the CDR3 DNA reads TGTGCCAGCAACTTGGGGGGACCTAACTATGGCTACACCTTC.

V usage is TRBV5-6 and J usage is TRBJ2-5, with a tentative D call TRBD1 (5 bases). CDR3 length: 15 amino acids. Between the trimmed V and J ends, which lost 0 bases and 2 bases, there was a span of 11 bases. CDR1 is SGHDT and CDR2 is YYEEEE in the germline V gene. Written as DNA, the CDR3 is TGTGCCAGCAGCTTGGGGGGCCGCCGTCAAGAGACCCAGTACTTC. Protein product: CASSLGGRRQETQYF.

The chain carries TRBV6-6 and TRBJ2-2; D may be TRBD1 (8 bases). CDR1 and CDR2 (germline): MNHNY, SVGAGI (reference sequence). This CDR3 is built from 16 residues. Deletions cut 4 bases from V and 5 bases from J, with 17 bases between. CDR3 sequence reads: CASSSPDREGTGELFF. For the CDR3, the DNA is TGTGCCAGCAGTTCCCCGGACAGGGAGGGAACCGGGGAGCTGTTTTTT.

This clone was seen only a few times. The chain is built from TRBV2 and TRBJ2-5; 13 bases line up with TRBD2. Germline V lookup: CDR1 SNHLY, CDR2 FYNNEI. V lost 4 bases and J lost 6; bases outside the gene matches: 5. The CDR3 has 15 residues. The CDR3 nucleotides are TGTGCCAGCAGTGGGACTAGCGGGAGCCGGCAGACCCAGTACTTC. The encoded protein is CASSGTSGSRQTQYF.

The genes are TRBV4-2 and TRBJ2-5; D perhaps matches TRBD2 (5 bases). CDR1 and CDR2 (germline): LGHNA, YNFKEQ. The ends were cut back, 0 bases at V and 3 bases at J, with 8 bases in the middle. CDR3 length equals 14 residues. DNA of the CDR3: TGTGCCAGCAGCCAAGATCAACTAGAAGAGACCCAGTACTTC. This encodes CASSQDQLEETQYF.

This clone has ten or more counts. The rearrangement joins TRBV3-1 (or the pseudogene TRBV3-2) to TRBJ2-2, with 8 positions matching TRBD2. This CDR3 has 14 residues. J lost 7 bases, V lost 7 bases, and 8 bases had no gene match. CDR1 and CDR2 from the germline V gene are LGHDT and YNNKEL (reference sequence). The CDR3 bases are TGTGCCAGCACCATACGGGAGGGAATCGGGGAGCTGTTTTTT. Translation: CASTIREGIGELFF.

The chain recombines TRBV18 with TRBJ1-2; 8 nucleotides line up with TRBD1. The germline gives CDR1 KGHSH, CDR2 LQKENI. The CDR3 covers 12 residues. V gave up 7 bases and J gave up 8 bases; unmatched junction bases: 6. The CDR3 sequence: CASLSDRGGYTF. CDR3 in DNA: TGTGCCAGCTTATCAGACAGGGGCGGCTACACCTTC.

This chain joins TRBV5-1 and TRBJ2-5; 7 bases agree with TRBD1. The CDR3 runs 14 residues. V lost 2 bases, J lost 0 bases, and 1 base stayed unmatched. In germline, CDR1 is SGHRS, CDR2 YFSETQ. In DNA form, the CDR3 reads TGCGCCAGCAGCTTTACAGGGGACCAAGAGACCCAGTACTTC. As protein: CASSFTGDQETQYF. Complete variable domain (other parts from reference TRBV5-1 and TRBJ2-5): KAGVTQTPRYLIKTRGQQVTLSCSPISGHRSVSWYQQTPGQGLQFLFEYFSETQRNKGNFPGRFSGRQFSNSRSEMNVSTLELGDSALYLCASSFTGDQETQYFGPGTRLLVL.

The V and J genes are TRBV2 and TRBJ2-7; D is perhaps TRBD1 (6 bases). The CDR3 sequence is 12 residues long. The germline V and J ends were trimmed by 4 bases and 7 bases, with 11 bases remaining between them. Germline CDR1 and CDR2: SNHLY and FYNNEI. The CDR3 sequence: CASSAQGYEQYF. The CDR3 bases are TGTGCCAGCAGTGCACAGGGTTATGAGCAGTACTTC. Complete variable domain (other parts from reference TRBV2 and TRBJ2-7): EPEVTQTPSHQVTQMGQEVILRCVPISNHLYFYWYRQILGQKVEFLVSFYNNEISEKSEIFDDQFSVERPDGSNFTLKIRSTKLEDSAMYFCASSAQGYEQYFGPGTRLTVT.

The J gene is TRBJ2-3, the V gene TRBV5-1, with 9 bases lining up with TRBD2. The length of the CDR3 is 18 residues. V shed 4 bases, J shed 4 bases, and the junction held 16 bases outside the gene matches. Germline-derived CDR1 and CDR2 are SGHRS and YFSETQ. This CDR3 reads CASSHGPRTSEVPDTQYF. CDR3 sequence (DNA): TGCGCCAGCAGCCACGGGCCAAGGACTAGCGAAGTCCCAGATACGCAGTATTTT.

The rearrangement joins TRBV2 to TRBJ2-1, with 11 bases that match TRBD2. The CDR3 totals 15 residues. The V gene end was trimmed by 6 bases and the J gene end by 3 bases; junction bases not matched to a gene: 4. The germline CDR1 and CDR2 sequences are SNHLY and FYNNEI. In DNA form, the CDR3 reads TGTGCCAGCAGCAGACTAGCGGGATACTACAATGAGCAGTTCTTC. This codes for CASSRLAGYYNEQFF.

The rearrangement joins TRBV5-1 to TRBJ1-2, with TRBD1 as a possible D gene (6 bases). The CDR3 sequence is 15 residues long. V was pared by 0 bases and J by 1 base, with 10 bases between. Germline loops: CDR1 SGHRS, CDR2 YFSETQ. This CDR3 is CASSLAARGNYGYTF. CDR3 DNA sequence: TGCGCCAGCAGCTTGGCCGCCAGGGGTAACTATGGCTACACCTTC.

V gene TRBV5-1 combines with J gene TRBJ2-3; 8 bases line up with TRBD2. The germline V gene has CDR1 SGHRS and CDR2 YFSETQ. This CDR3 spans 16 amino acids. V shed 3 bases and J 6 bases; nucleotides not matched to a gene: 12. The CDR3 region is CASSYREAGVRDTQYF. The CDR3 region has the DNA TGCGCCAGCAGCTACAGGGAAGCGGGAGTTCGGGATACGCAGTATTTT.